This TCR beta chain derives from a study of early stage breast cancer tumors. Whole-study context: Invasive lobular carcinomas made up about 30% of the 12 ER+/PR+/HER2- tumors. Each sample averaged approximately 10-fold read coverage. Findings and limits, study-wide: Comparing each tissue with blood distinguished tumor from normal in about 90% of the 16 patients.

Tissue for this sample was collected roughly 1.7-4.5 cm from the breast tumor. Details on this clone: Its antigen is undetermined.

Between the trimmed V and J ends, which lost 1 base and 4 bases, there was a span of 6 bases. CDR1 is SEHNR and CDR2 is FQNEAQ in the germline V gene (reference sequence). The CDR3 spans 13 residues. Repertoires were generated with immunoSEQ multiplex PCR, while TCRdb's copy carries only in-frame clones and drops some. Among about 6,500 clones, 50% to 80% were seen once, and the ten largest hold 13%. Sequencing used normal breast tissue next to the tumor. The chain uses TRBV7-9 and TRBJ2-3; D not certain. The source is a person aged 50-59 years with breast cancer. Written as DNA, the CDR3 is TGTGCCAGCAGCTTAGGGAAAGCAGATACGCAGTATTTT. This translates into CASSLGKADTQYF.